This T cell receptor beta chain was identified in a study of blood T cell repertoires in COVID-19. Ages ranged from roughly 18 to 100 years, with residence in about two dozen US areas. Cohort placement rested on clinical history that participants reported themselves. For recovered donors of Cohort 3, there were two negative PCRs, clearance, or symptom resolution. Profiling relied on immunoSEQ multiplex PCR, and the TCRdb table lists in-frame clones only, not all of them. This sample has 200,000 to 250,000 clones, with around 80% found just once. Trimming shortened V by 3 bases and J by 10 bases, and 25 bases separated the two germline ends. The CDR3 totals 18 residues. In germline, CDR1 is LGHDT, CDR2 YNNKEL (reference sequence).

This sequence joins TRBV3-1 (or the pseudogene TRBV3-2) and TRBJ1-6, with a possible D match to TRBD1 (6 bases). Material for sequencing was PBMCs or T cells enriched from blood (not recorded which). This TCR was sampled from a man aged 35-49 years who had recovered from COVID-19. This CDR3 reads CASSQLLSGGHRGSPLHF. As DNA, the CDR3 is TGTGCCAGCAGCCAGCTCCTCTCTGGGGGACATCGAGGGTCACCCCTCCACTTT.